These 26 T cell receptor beta chains originate from one sample sequenced in a study of regulatory T cells in long-lasting Graves disease. Arm-PCR of CDR3 regions and iRepertoire HTBI primers were the basis on which TCR beta libraries were built. TCRdb independently ran MiXCR on the multiplex PCR reads; one entry per CDR3 protein. The profile covers hundreds of thousands of distinct CDR3 sequences, with 16% appearing a single time and 25% taken by the ten largest. The time point denotes: newly diagnosed GD, antithyroid drugs for less than 3 months. The TCR library used RNA extracted from PBMCs. The sample also formed part of further work on T cells in Graves' hyperthyroidism and ophthalmopathy.

The specimen was peripheral blood mononuclear cells (PBMCs), collected at new diagnosis, from a patient treated with antithyroid drugs. These receptor sequences come from a woman aged 40 to 65 with Graves disease.

This clonotype has only a few counts. The chain links TRBV20-1 to TRBJ2-2; D may be TRBD1 (5 bases). Germline V gene lookup returns CDR1 DFQATT and CDR2 SNEGSKA (reference sequence). This CDR3 has 16 amino acids. V was clipped by 3 bases and J by 3 bases, with 17 bases between them. CDR3 sequence reads: CSARDHLGADTGELFF. The DNA of the CDR3 is TGCAGTGCTAGGGACCACCTTGGGGCCGACACCGGGGAGCTGTTTTTT.

Turning to this clonotype: A read error is possible here, since a much larger clone lies one base away. The rearrangement links TRBV7-2 to TRBJ1-5, with D perhaps TRBD1 (5 bases). This CDR3 is 14 amino acids long. Germline values: CDR1 SGHTA, CDR2 FQGNSA. In DNA, the CDR3 is TGTGCCAACAGCTTAGCGGACAACAATCAGCCCCAGCATTTT. Translating it yields CANSLADNNQPQHF. Together with reference TRBV7-2 and TRBJ1-5, the CDR3 gives the full variable domain: GAGVSQSPSNKVTEKGKDVELRCDPISGHTALYWYRQSLGQGLEFLIYFQGNSAPDKSGLPSDRFSAERTGGSVSTLTIQRTQQEDSAVYLCANSLADNNQPQHFGDGTRLSIL.

This clonotype was found many times. The chain joins TRBV7-8 to TRBJ2-1; 8 bases map to TRBD2. The ends lost 0 bases at V and 1 base at J; junction bases unmatched: 2. The CDR3 extends over 16 amino acids. Germline-derived CDR1 and CDR2 are SGHVS and FQNEAQ. CDR3 region: CASSLARGVSYNEQFF. The CDR3 DNA sequence: TGTGCCAGCAGCTTAGCGCGGGGGGTATCCTACAATGAGCAGTTCTTC.

This clonotype has ten or more counts. The chain carries TRBV7-9 and TRBJ2-1; tentative D call: TRBD2 (5 bases). The CDR3 consists of 13 residues. Germline CDR1 and CDR2: SEHNR and FQNEAQ (reference sequence). Trimming cost V 7 bases and J 6 bases, with 13 bases left between them. The CDR3 DNA sequence: TGTGCCAGCACCGGGGTCCCTCCCAATGAGCAGTTCTTC. It translates to CASTGVPPNEQFF. Filled out from reference TRBV7-9 and TRBJ2-1, the complete variable domain reads DTGVSQNPRHKITKRGQNVTFRCDPISEHNRLYWYRQTLGQGPEFLTYFQNEAQLEKSRLLSDRFSAERPKGSFSTLEIQRTEQGDSAMYLCASTGVPPNEQFFGPGTRLTVL.

This clonotype was counted at least ten times. This sequence joins TRBV14 and TRBJ2-1; D is possibly TRBD1 (6 bases). In germline, CDR1 is SGHDN, CDR2 FVKESK. This CDR3 contains 13 residues. The germline V and J ends were trimmed by 4 bases and 2 bases, with 6 bases remaining between them. As DNA, the CDR3 is TGTGCCAGCAGCCGGACAGCCTACAATGAGCAGTTCTTC. Encoded protein: CASSRTAYNEQFF.

This clonotype was counted many times. The J gene is TRBJ1-1, the V gene TRBV5-5; D perhaps matches TRBD1 (5 bases). The CDR3 extends over 13 amino acids. Germline V CDR1 and CDR2: SGHKS, YYEKEE (reference sequence). Trimming took 1 base from V and 8 from J, leaving 12 bases between them. The CDR3 sequence: CASSLPGRAEAFF. DNA for the CDR3: TGTGCCAGCAGCTTGCCCGGCAGGGCGGAAGCTTTCTTT.

The CDR3 here is CASSIGQGIEKLFF. The DNA for the CDR3 is TGTGCCAGTAGTATCGGGCAGGGGATAGAAAAACTGTTTTTT. V usage is TRBV19 and J usage is TRBJ1-4; D may be TRBD1 (6 bases). V was shortened by 3 bases and J by 8 bases, with 13 bases between the two germline ends. Germline V lookup: CDR1 LNHDA, CDR2 SQIVND (reference sequence). CDR3 length equals 14 residues.

The CDR3 region is CATSDPGSSGYTF. The CDR3 DNA reads as TGTGCCACCAGTGATCCGGGTAGCAGTGGCTACACCTTC. The rearrangement links TRBV24-1 to TRBJ1-2; D is unresolved. Germline CDR1 reads KGHDR; CDR2 reads SFDVKD. CDR3 length: 13 amino acids. The V end lost 3 bases, the J end lost 7 bases, and 11 bases lay between the germline ends.

Many counts were recorded for this clonotype. The chain couples TRBV11-2 to TRBJ1-6; D perhaps matches TRBD1 (5 bases). The CDR3 consists of 14 residues. CDR1 SGHAT and CDR2 FQNNGV come from the germline V gene. With 1 base removed from V and 4 bases from J, the gap between germline ends came to 5 bases. The CDR3 nucleotides read TGTGCCAGCAGCTTAGGACAGTATAATTCACCCCTCCACTTT. Amino acids: CASSLGQYNSPLHF.

This clonotype has a count of ten or more. The gene calls are TRBV2 and TRBJ1-2, with D perhaps TRBD1 (6 bases). Trimming stripped 4 bases from V and 4 bases from J, with 16 bases between. Per germline, CDR1 SNHLY and CDR2 FYNNEI. The CDR3 sequence is 15 residues long. The CDR3 region has the DNA TGTGCCAGCAGTGCGGGAACAGGGCCCCTCTATGGCTACACCTTC. This codes for CASSAGTGPLYGYTF.

This clonotype was counted a few times. The rearrangement joins TRBV12-5 to TRBJ1-2; 10 bases match TRBD1. The V gene end was trimmed by 1 base and the J gene end by 5 bases; junction bases not matched to a gene: 7. The germline V gene encodes CDR1 LGHNT and CDR2 FRNRAP. The CDR3 covers 16 residues. The CDR3 spells CASGLAQGQGGYGYTF. CDR3 coding DNA: TGTGCTAGTGGTTTGGCTCAAGGACAGGGGGGGTATGGCTACACCTTC. Variable domain in full (rest from reference TRBV12-5 and TRBJ1-2): DARVTQTPRHKVTEMGQEVTMRCQPILGHNTVFWYRQTMMQGLELLAYFRNRAPLDDSGMPKDRFSAEMPDATLATLKIQPSEPRDSAVYFCASGLAQGQGGYGYTFGSGTRLTVV.

The genes are TRBV6-1 and TRBJ2-2; the D is unclear. This CDR3 contains 15 residues. CDR1 is MNHNS, CDR2 SASEGT, per germline. The V end was cut by 3 bases, the J end by 8 bases, with 16 bases between. CDR3 bases: TGTGCCAGCAGTGATCTCAATAGGGTGGCGGGGGAGCTGTTTTTT. Its translation: CASSDLNRVAGELFF.

This clonotype was observed once. CDR3 nucleotide sequence: TGTGCCAGCAGACCCCTAGCGGGGGGGCCCTTCAATGAGCAGTTCTTC. Translation: CASRPLAGGPFNEQFF. The V gene is TRBV7-9, the J gene TRBJ2-1, with TRBD2 matching 12 bases. This CDR3 comprises 16 residues. The ends lost 6 bases at V and 6 bases at J; junction bases unmatched: 9. CDR1 SEHNR and CDR2 FQNEAQ come from the germline V gene (reference sequence). Together with reference TRBV7-9 and TRBJ2-1, the CDR3 gives the full variable domain: DTGVSQNPRHKITKRGQNVTFRCDPISEHNRLYWYRQTLGQGPEFLTYFQNEAQLEKSRLLSDRFSAERPKGSFSTLEIQRTEQGDSAMYLCASRPLAGGPFNEQFFGPGTRLTVL.

This clonotype was observed many times. The rearrangement uses TRBV2 and TRBJ1-4; no reliable D call. The CDR3 sequence is 14 residues long. Germline lookup yields CDR1 SNHLY and CDR2 FYNNEI. V was cut by 3 bases and J by 7 bases, with 12 bases left in between. CDR3 sequence (DNA): TGTGCCAGCAGTGAGAGGCAGCCGGGTGAAAAACTGTTTTTT. Protein sequence: CASSERQPGEKLFF.

This clonotype was observed many times. DNA for the CDR3: TGCGCCAGCAGCTTACAGGGGTGGGCGATGAACACTGAAGCTTTCTTT. It codes for CASSLQGWAMNTEAFF. This chain connects TRBV5-1 to TRBJ1-1; 7 bases fit TRBD1. CDR1 is SGHRS, CDR2 YFSETQ, per germline. CDR3 size: 16 residues. V lost 2 bases, J lost 0 bases, and 7 bases stayed unmatched.

This clonotype was seen at least ten times. The rearrangement links TRBV7-8 to TRBJ1-1; D is uncertain. Germline V gene sequence: CDR1 SGHVS, CDR2 FQNEAQ. This CDR3 comprises 14 residues. Trimming removed 5 bases from V and 4 bases from J, with 14 bases in between. CDR3 sequence (DNA): TGTGCCAGCAGCGTCCGGGCCACTATCACTGAAGCTTTCTTT. Protein sequence: CASSVRATITEAFF.

There are many counts of this clonotype. The chain couples TRBV5-6 to TRBJ2-3; 7 bases fit TRBD1. This CDR3 is built from 16 residues. The germline CDR1 and CDR2 sequences are SGHDT and YYEEEE. J gave up 6 bases and V 3 bases, and 13 bases lay outside the gene matches. CDR3: CASSSAGTARGDTQYF. CDR3 in DNA: TGTGCCAGCAGCTCGGCAGGGACAGCACGAGGGGATACGCAGTATTTT.

This clonotype was observed at least ten times. The CDR3 coding sequence is TGTGCCAGCAGTTTATGGACCAGGTACAATGAGCAGTTCTTC. Protein product: CASSLWTRYNEQFF. The chain couples TRBV28 to TRBJ2-1, with D unresolved. This CDR3 is 14 amino acids long. Looked up from germline, CDR1 is MDHEN and CDR2 is SYDVKM. V lost 0 bases to trimming and J lost 4 bases, with 7 bases between them.

This clonotype has a count of ten or more. This sequence joins TRBV15 and TRBJ2-7; no definite D call. V lost 4 bases to trimming and J lost 6 bases, with 16 bases between them. The CDR3 length is 14 residues. CDR1 LNHNV and CDR2 YYDKDF come from the germline V gene (reference sequence). DNA for the CDR3: TGTGCCACCAGCATGGACCCTGAGTTGGGCGAGCAGTACTTC. This gives the protein CATSMDPELGEQYF.

The sample holds many counts of this clonotype. The CDR3 here is CASSQGGDTQYF. The DNA of the CDR3 is TGTGCCAGCAGCCAGGGAGGAGATACGCAGTATTTT. This chain connects TRBV3-1 to TRBJ2-3, with TRBD2 as a possible D gene (6 bases). CDR3 length: 12 amino acids. The germline V gene encodes CDR1 LGHDT and CDR2 YNNKEL (reference sequence). V lost 3 bases, J lost 5 bases, and 6 bases lay in between.

The chain employs TRBV6-1 and TRBJ1-2; possible D gene TRBD1, 5 bases. The CDR3 has 13 amino acids. CDR1 is MNHNS, CDR2 SASEGT, per germline. Trimming pared 7 bases from V and 8 bases from J, leaving 17 bases between. CDR3 bases: TGTGCCAGCACCAGAGAGGGGTCGGGGGGCTACACCTTC. Protein: CASTREGSGGYTF.

Turning to this clonotype: It may be a read error: a sequence one base away is much more abundant. Here the CDR3 DNA reads TGTGCCAGCAGTACGCCCCGGGACAGGGGCCTTAGCAGTCAGCCCCAGCATTTT. It specifies CASSTPRDRGLSSQPQHF. This sequence joins TRBV6-9 and TRBJ1-5, with 10 positions matching TRBD1. The V gene's germline CDR1 is MNHGY and CDR2 SVAAGI. The CDR3 contains 18 residues.

This clonotype came up many times. The chain is built from TRBV28 and TRBJ2-7; weak D call: TRBD2 (6 bases). The germline V gene has CDR1 MDHEN and CDR2 SYDVKM. This CDR3 comprises 13 residues. V was clipped by 8 bases and J by 0 bases, with 11 bases between them. CDR3 bases: TGTGCCAGCCTCCGGGAGACCTCCTACGAGCAGTACTTC. Residues: CASLRETSYEQYF.

This clonotype was recorded a few times. The chain employs TRBV7-9 and TRBJ1-3; D is uncertain. The CDR3 totals 15 residues. V was clipped by 4 bases and J by 4 bases, with 14 bases between them. Germline assignment: CDR1 SEHNR and CDR2 FQNEAQ (reference sequence). Here the CDR3 DNA reads TGTGCCAGCAGCTCACGGGTTGCAGCCGGAAACACCATATATTTT. This gives the protein CASSSRVAAGNTIYF.

The chain has TRBV6-1 and TRBJ2-7, with D possibly TRBD1 on 6 matching bases. Germline-derived CDR1 and CDR2 are MNHNS and SASEGT. The CDR3 is 13 residues long. The V end lost 8 bases, the J end lost 0 bases, and 11 bases lay between the germline ends. The DNA of the CDR3 is TGTGCCAGCGGGGTGGGGGCCTCCTACGAGCAGTACTTC. Its translation is CASGVGASYEQYF.

This clonotype was seen at least ten times. The chain links TRBV15 to TRBJ2-5; TRBD1 might be the D (6 bases). CDR3 length: 15 amino acids. V was trimmed by 1 base and J by 2 bases, leaving 11 bases between them. Per the germline V gene, CDR1 is LNHNV and CDR2 is YYDKDF (reference sequence). The DNA for the CDR3 is TGTGCCACCAGCAGAGCTACAGGGAGTCAAGAGACCCAGTACTTC. The encoded protein is CATSRATGSQETQYF.